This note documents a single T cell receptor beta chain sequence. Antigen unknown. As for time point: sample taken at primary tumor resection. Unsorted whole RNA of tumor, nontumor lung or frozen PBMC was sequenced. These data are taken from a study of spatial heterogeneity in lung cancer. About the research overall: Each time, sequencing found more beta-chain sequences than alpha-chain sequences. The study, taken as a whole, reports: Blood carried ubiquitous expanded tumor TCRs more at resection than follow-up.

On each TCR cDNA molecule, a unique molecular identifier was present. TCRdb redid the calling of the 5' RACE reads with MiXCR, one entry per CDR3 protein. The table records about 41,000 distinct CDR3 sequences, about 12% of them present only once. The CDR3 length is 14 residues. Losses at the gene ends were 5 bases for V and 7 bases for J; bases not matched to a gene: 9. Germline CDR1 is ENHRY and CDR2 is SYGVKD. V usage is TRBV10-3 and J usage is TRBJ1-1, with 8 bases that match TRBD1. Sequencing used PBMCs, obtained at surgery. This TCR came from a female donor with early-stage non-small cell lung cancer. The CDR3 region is CAISPGQGRGEAFF. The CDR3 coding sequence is TGTGCCATCAGTCCCGGACAGGGAAGAGGTGAAGCTTTCTTT.